This T cell receptor (beta chain) was captured by sequencing in a study of cytomegalovirus exposure and HLA in healthy donors. Study conclusions and caveats: About 90% or about 30% of the time was how often most TCR beta V segments were productive, according to an earlier analysis.

J was trimmed by 3 bases and V by 8 bases; bases with no gene match: 10. Germline assignment: CDR1 MNHEY and CDR2 SVGAGI. The CDR3 runs to 14 residues. This clone showed up just once. Its target is unknown. PCR was performed using 60 Vbeta and 13 Jbeta primers. Clones were sequenced by immunoSEQ multiplex PCR, and TCRdb holds only the in-frame ones, with some missing. The sample has around 110,000 clones, 82% seen once. The V gene is TRBV6-5, the J gene TRBJ2-7; 7 bases line up with TRBD1. This receptor was obtained from a man aged 25 to 40 in good health and CMV-seropositive. Sequenced: PBMCs. CDR3 sequence reads: CASAIVGGGYEQYF. CDR3 DNA sequence: TGTGCCAGCGCTATCGTAGGGGGCGGCTACGAGCAGTACTTC.